A selection of T cell receptor beta chains follows, all from one sample in a study of cytomegalovirus exposure and HLA in healthy donors. Clones were sequenced by immunoSEQ multiplex PCR, and TCRdb holds only the in-frame ones, with some missing. The sample comprises 200,000 or so clones, about 91% of which are singletons, and around 3% rests with the top ten. The sequenced material came from PBMCs. These TCRs come from a woman between 18 and 30 years old in good health and CMV-seronegative. Both conserved end residues are part of each CDR3. D genes are given only for firm matches. A row's size may be missing; if present it is once, few, many or a size class.

abundance | j_gene | d_gene | v_gene | CDR3aa | CDR3nt
- | TRBJ2-1 | - | TRBV29-1 | CSGSGGELPHNEQFF | TGCAGCGGATCGGGGGGCGAATTACCTCACAATGAGCAGTTCTTC
- | TRBJ1-2 | TRBD1 | TRBV5-6 | CASSLGTGSNYGYTF | TGTGCCAGCAGCTTGGGGACAGGGTCTAACTATGGCTACACCTTC
- | TRBJ2-7 | TRBD1 | TRBV4-3 | CASSQEVGTGDYEQYF | TGCGCCAGCAGCCAAGAAGTCGGGACAGGGGACTACGAGCAGTACTTC
- | TRBJ1-5 | - | TRBV7-8 | CASSLFSPGLFDQPQHF | TGTGCCAGCAGCCTCTTCAGTCCGGGTCTATTTGATCAGCCCCAGCATTTT
few | TRBJ2-7 | TRBD2 | TRBV7-2 | CASSSGAASGSLQYF | TGTGCCAGCAGCTCCGGAGCGGCCAGCGGGAGCTTGCAGTACTTC
- | TRBJ2-7 | - | TRBV10-3 | CAISEQTGYEQYF | TGTGCCATCAGTGAGCAAACTGGCTACGAGCAGTACTTC
- | TRBJ1-1 | - | TRBV28 | CASSTPPNTEAFF | TGTGCCAGCAGCACTCCCCCGAACACTGAAGCTTTCTTT
- | TRBJ2-1 | - | TRBV4-3 | CASSQDLTRNNEQFF | TGCGCCAGCAGCCAAGACCTGACACGTAACAATGAGCAGTTCTTC
few | TRBJ1-1 | - | TRBV6-5 | CASSYRRDTEAFF | TGTGCCAGCAGTTACCGGCGGGACACTGAAGCTTTCTTT
- | TRBJ2-4 | - | TRBV6-1 | CASSEALNRPVHIQYF | TGTGCCAGCAGTGAAGCGCTTAACAGGCCGGTACACATTCAGTACTTC
- | TRBJ2-7 | TRBD2 | TRBV27 | CATGGSYEQYF | TGTGCCACTGGCGGGAGCTACGAGCAGTACTTC
- | TRBJ2-1 | - | TRBV14 | CASSQDSTSRRDEQFF | TGTGCCAGCAGCCAAGATTCCACTAGCAGACGGGATGAGCAGTTCTTC
- | TRBJ2-7 | TRBD1 | TRBV4-3 | CASSQDGDRGYEQYF | TGCGCCAGCAGCCAAGATGGGGACAGGGGTTACGAGCAGTACTTC
- | TRBJ2-7 | - | TRBV5-6 | CASSNPPFIGQYF | TGTGCCAGCAGCAACCCCCCTTTTATCGGGCAGTACTTC
- | TRBJ2-3 | TRBD1 | TRBV5-1 | CASSLAPGQGTDTQYF | TGCGCCAGCAGCTTGGCCCCGGGACAGGGCACAGATACGCAGTATTTT
- | TRBJ2-1 | - | TRBV28 | CASSFGGAVSYNEQFF | TGTGCCAGCAGTTTCGGGGGAGCAGTATCCTACAATGAGCAGTTCTTC
- | TRBJ1-1 | - | TRBV6-1 | CASSEALNTEAFF | TGTGCCAGCAGTGAAGCTCTCAACACTGAAGCTTTCTTT
- | TRBJ1-3 | TRBD1 | TRBV28 | CASTSGQGIGGNTIYF | TGTGCCAGCACATCGGGACAGGGTATAGGTGGAAACACCATATATTTT
- | TRBJ2-7 | - | TRBV7-2 | CASSPGFPFGQNFPYEQYF | TGTGCCAGCAGCCCCGGTTTCCCCTTCGGACAGAACTTTCCCTACGAGCAGTACTTC
- | TRBJ2-2 | - | TRBV10-3 | CAISLQGIYTASNTGELFF | TGTGCCATCAGTTTACAGGGAATATACACTGCTTCGAACACCGGGGAGCTGTTTTTT
- | TRBJ2-7 | - | TRBV11-2 | CASSLDPGYEQYF | TGTGCCAGCAGCTTAGACCCAGGGTACGAGCAGTACTTC
- | TRBJ2-1 | TRBD1 | TRBV9 | CASSLRQGVIGSGSYNEQFF | TGTGCCAGCAGCCTTCGACAGGGGGTCATCGGATCGGGGTCCTACAATGAGCAGTTCTTC